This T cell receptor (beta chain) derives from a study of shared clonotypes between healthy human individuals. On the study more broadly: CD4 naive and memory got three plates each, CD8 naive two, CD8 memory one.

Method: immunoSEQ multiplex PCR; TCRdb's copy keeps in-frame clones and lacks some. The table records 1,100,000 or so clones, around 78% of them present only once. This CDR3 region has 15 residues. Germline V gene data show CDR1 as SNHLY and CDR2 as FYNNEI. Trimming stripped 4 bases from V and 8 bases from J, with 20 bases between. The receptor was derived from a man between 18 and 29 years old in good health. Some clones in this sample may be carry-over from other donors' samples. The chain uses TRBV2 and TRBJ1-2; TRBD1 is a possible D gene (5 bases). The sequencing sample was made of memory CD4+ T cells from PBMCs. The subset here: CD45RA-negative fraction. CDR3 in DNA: TGTGCCAGCAGTGCCCCCGGGACGGCCGGTCTGGGCTACACCTTC. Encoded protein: CASSAPGTAGLGYTF.